The source of this T cell receptor (beta chain) is a study of T cell responses to AZD1222 COVID-19 vaccine. The V segment lost 0 bases and the J segment 16 bases; nucleotides outside the gene matches: 6. This CDR3 has 13 amino acids. The V gene's germline CDR1 is KGHSH and CDR2 LQKENI. The assay was immunoSEQ multiplex PCR, and TCRdb's table has in-frame clones only and misses some. The sample contains around 180,000 clones, roughly 92% of which appear only once. This receptor was obtained from an adult in good health. This specimen consisted of peripheral blood, obtained on day 0 of AZD1222 vaccination. The chain uses TRBV18 and TRBJ1-6, with 7 bases matching TRBD1. The CDR3: CASSPPDRVMLHF. Here the CDR3 DNA reads TGTGCCAGCTCACCACCCGACAGGGTAATGCTCCACTTT.